The entry below describes one T cell receptor (beta chain). No antigen is known for it. No base quality information exists; no much larger clone differs at one position. This sample was taken from a study of control samples from healthy donors and cancer patients (dated by TCRdb to about 2020). The protocol used for the library was the immunoSEQ multiplex PCR assay. The table comes from immuneACCESS by way of TCRdb, which keeps in-frame sequences with V and J called. Part of the clones is missing from these tables; in studies checked, under half for an unresolved V gene and the rest for unknown reasons. A total of some 150,000 clones appear in this sample, under 95% of them only once. Of the sample, around 14% falls within the top ten clones. The germline ends are 9 bases apart after V is trimmed by 0 bases and J by 1 base. CDR1 and CDR2, looked up from the germline V gene, are SGHAT and FQNNGV. Measured from the cysteine to the phenylalanine, the CDR3 is 15 residues long. Of all the DNA, just the CDR3 is kept, 45 bases in frame from base 1.

This sequence originates from a man aged 35 to 55 in good health. Sequenced material: blood. Recombination connected TRBV11-2 to TRBJ2-5; the D gene cannot be resolved reliably. The CDR3 protein: CASSLDSSAQETQYF. The DNA sequence reads TGTGCCAGCAGCTTAGATTCGTCGGCCCAAGAGACCCAGTACTTC. Joined to the reference TRBV11-2 and TRBJ2-5 proteins, this CDR3 gives the full variable domain: EAGVAQSPRYKIIEKRQSVAFWCNPISGHATLYWYQQILGQGPKLLIQFQNNGVVDDSQLPKDRFSAERLKGVDSTLKIQPAKLEDSAVYLCASSLDSSAQETQYFGPGTRLLVL.